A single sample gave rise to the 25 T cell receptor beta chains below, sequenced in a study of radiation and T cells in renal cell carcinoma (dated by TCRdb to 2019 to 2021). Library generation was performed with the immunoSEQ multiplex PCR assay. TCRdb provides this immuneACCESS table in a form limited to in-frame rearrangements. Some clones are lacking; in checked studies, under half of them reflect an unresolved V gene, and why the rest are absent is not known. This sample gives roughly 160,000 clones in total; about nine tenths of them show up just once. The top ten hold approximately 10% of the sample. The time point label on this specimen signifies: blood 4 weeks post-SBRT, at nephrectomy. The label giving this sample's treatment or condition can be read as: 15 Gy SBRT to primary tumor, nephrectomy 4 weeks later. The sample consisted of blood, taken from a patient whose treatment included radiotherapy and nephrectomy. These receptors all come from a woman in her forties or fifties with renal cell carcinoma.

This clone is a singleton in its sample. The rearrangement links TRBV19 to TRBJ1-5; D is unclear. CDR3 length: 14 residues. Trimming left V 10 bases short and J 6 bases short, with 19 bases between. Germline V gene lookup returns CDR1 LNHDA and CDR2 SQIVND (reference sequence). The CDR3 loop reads CATKDGRATQPQHF. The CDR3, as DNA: TGTGCCACTAAGGATGGGAGGGCGACTCAGCCCCAGCATTTT.

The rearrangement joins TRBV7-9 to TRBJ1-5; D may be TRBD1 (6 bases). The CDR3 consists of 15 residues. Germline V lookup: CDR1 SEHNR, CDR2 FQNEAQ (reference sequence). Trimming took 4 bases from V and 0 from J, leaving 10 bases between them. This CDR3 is CASSSSTGSNQPQHF. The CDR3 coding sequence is TGTGCCAGCAGCTCCTCGACAGGTAGCAATCAGCCCCAGCATTTT.

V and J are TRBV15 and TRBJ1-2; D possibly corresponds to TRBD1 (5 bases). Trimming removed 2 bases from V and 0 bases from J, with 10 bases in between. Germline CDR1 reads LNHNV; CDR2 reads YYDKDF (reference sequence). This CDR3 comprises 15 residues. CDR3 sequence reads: CATSRRGTANYGYTF. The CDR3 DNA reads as TGTGCCACCAGCAGAAGAGGGACGGCTAACTATGGCTACACCTTC.

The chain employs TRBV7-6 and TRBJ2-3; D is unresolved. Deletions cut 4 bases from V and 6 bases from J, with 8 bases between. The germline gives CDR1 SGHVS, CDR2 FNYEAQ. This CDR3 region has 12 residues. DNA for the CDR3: TGTGCCAGCAGCTCCTGGTCGGATACGCAGTATTTT. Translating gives CASSSWSDTQYF.

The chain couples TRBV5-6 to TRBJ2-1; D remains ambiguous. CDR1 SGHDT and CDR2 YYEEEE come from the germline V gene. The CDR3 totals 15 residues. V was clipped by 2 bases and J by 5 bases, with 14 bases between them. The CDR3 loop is CASSLLGGPNNEQFF. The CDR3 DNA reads TGTGCCAGCAGCTTATTAGGTGGGCCGAACAATGAGCAGTTCTTC.

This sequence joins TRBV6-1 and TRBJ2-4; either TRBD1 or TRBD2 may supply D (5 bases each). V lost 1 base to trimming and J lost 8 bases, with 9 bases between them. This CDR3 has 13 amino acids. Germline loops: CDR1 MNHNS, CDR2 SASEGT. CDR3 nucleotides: TGTGCCAGCAGTGAAGGGGACGTAGACATTCAGTACTTC. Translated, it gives CASSEGDVDIQYF.

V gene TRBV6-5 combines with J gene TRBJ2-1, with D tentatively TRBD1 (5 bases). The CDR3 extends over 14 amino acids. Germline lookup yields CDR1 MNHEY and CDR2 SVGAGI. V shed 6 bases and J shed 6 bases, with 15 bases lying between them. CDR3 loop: CASRPSGLPNEQFF. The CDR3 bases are TGTGCCAGCAGACCATCAGGGCTCCCCAATGAGCAGTTCTTC.

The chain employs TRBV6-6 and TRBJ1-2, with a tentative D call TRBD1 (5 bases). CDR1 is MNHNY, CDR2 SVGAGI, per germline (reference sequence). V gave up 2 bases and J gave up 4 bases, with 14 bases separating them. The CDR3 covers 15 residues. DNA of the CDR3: TGTGCCAGCAGTTACGCCCGGGGGTCGGGCTATGGCTACACCTTC. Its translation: CASSYARGSGYGYTF.

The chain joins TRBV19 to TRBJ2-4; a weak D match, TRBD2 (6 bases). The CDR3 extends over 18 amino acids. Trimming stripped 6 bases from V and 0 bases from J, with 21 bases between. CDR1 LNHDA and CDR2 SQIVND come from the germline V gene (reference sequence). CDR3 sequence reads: CASSPEGGNSVAKNIQYF. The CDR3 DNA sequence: TGTGCCAGTAGCCCGGAGGGCGGCAATAGTGTAGCCAAAAACATTCAGTACTTC.

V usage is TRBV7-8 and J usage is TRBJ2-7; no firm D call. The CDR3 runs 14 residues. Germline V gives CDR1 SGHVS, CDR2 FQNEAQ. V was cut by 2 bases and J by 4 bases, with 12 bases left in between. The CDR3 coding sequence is TGTGCCAGCAGCTTAAGATCGCTAGGGTACGAGCAGTACTTC. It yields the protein CASSLRSLGYEQYF.

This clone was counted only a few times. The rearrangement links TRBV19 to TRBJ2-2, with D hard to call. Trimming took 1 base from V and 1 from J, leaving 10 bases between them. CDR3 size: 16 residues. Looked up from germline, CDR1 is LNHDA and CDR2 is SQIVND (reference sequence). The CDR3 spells CASSIARLGNTGELFF. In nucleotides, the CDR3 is TGTGCCAGTAGTATAGCGAGATTGGGGAACACCGGGGAGCTGTTTTTT. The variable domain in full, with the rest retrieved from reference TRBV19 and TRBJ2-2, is DGGITQSPKYLFRKEGQNVTLSCEQNLNHDAMYWYRQDPGQGLRLIYYSQIVNDFQKGDIAEGYSVSREKKESFPLTVTSAQKNPTAFYLCASSIARLGNTGELFFGEGSRLTVL.

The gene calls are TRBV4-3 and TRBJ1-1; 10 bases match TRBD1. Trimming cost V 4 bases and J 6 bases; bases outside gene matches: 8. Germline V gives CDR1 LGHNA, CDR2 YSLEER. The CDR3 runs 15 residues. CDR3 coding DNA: TGCGCCAGCAGCCTAGACAGGGGGCTGGTCGCTGAAGCTTTCTTT. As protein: CASSLDRGLVAEAFF.

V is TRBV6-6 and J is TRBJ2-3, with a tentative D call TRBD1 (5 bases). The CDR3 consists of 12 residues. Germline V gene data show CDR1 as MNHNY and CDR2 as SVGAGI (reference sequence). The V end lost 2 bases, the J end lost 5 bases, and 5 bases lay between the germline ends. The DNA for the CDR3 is TGTGCCAGCAGTTACAGGGGAGATACGCAGTATTTT. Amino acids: CASSYRGDTQYF.

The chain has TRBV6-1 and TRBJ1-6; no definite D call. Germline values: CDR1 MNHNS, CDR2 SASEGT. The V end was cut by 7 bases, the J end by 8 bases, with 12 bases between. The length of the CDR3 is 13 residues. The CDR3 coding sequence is TGTGCCAGCACCGGCCCAAGTTATTCACCCCTCCACTTT. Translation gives CASTGPSYSPLHF.

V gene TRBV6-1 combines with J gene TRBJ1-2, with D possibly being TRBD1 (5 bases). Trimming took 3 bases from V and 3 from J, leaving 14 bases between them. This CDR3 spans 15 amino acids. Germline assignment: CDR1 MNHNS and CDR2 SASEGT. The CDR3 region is CASSDSGLTHYGYTF. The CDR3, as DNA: TGTGCCAGCAGTGATTCAGGGTTAACGCACTATGGCTACACCTTC.

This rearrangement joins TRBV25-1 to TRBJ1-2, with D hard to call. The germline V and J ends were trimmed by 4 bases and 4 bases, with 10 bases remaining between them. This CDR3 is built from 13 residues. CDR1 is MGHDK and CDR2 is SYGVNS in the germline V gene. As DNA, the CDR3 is TGTGCCAGCAGTGGAACAGAGTCCTATGGCTACACCTTC. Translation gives CASSGTESYGYTF.

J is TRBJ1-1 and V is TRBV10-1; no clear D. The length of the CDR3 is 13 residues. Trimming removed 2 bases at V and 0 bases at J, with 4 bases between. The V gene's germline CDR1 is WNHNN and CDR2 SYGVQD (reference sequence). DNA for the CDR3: TGCGCCAGCAGTGAGCACATGAACACTGAAGCTTTCTTT. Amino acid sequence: CASSEHMNTEAFF.

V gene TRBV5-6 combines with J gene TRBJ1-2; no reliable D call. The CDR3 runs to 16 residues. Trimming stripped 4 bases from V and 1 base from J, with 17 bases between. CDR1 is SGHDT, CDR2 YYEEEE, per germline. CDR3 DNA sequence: TGTGCCAGCAGCCGGGGAGGTCAGCGCCATAACTATGGCTACACCTTC. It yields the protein CASSRGGQRHNYGYTF.

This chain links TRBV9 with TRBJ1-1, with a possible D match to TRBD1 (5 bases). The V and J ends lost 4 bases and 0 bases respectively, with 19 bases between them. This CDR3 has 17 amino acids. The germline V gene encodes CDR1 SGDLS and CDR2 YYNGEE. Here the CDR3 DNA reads TGTGCCAGCAGCCCTAAGACAGACATATACATGAACACTGAAGCTTTCTTT. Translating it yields CASSPKTDIYMNTEAFF.

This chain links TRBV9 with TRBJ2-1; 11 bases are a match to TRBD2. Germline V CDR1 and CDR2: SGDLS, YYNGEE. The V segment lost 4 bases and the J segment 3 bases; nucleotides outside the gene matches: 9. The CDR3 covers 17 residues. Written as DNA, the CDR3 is TGTGCCAGCAGCCCCCGGGGTAGCGGGGGGGACTACAATGAGCAGTTCTTC. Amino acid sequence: CASSPRGSGGDYNEQFF.

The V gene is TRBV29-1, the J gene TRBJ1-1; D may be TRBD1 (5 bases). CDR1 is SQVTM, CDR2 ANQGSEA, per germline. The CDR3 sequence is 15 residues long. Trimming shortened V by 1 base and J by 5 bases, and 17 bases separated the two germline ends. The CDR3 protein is CSVEGGQEGQTEAFF. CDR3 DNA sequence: TGCAGCGTTGAAGGGGGCCAGGAAGGGCAAACTGAAGCTTTCTTT.

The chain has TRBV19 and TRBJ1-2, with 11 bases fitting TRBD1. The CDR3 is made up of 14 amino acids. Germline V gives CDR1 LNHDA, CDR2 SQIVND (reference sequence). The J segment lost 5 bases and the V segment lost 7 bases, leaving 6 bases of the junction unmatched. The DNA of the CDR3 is TGTGCCAGTAAAACCGGGACAGGGGGATATGGCTACACCTTC. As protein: CASKTGTGGYGYTF.

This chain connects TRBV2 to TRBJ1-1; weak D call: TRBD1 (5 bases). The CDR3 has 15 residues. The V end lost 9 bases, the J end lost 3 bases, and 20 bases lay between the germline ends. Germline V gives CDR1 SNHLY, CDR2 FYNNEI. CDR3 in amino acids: CARSSRQGRDTEAFF. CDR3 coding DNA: TGTGCCAGAAGCTCTCGGCAGGGCCGAGACACTGAAGCTTTCTTT.

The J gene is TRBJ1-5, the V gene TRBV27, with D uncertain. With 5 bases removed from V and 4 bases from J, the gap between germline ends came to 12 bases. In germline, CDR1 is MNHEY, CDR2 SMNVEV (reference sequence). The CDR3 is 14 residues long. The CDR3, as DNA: TGTGCCAGCAGTACCCTTGGTTATAATCAGCCCCAGCATTTT. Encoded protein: CASSTLGYNQPQHF.

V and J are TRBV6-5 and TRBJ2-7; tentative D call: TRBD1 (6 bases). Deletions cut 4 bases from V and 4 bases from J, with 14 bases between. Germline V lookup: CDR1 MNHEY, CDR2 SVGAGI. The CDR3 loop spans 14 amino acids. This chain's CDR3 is CASSLGAGGYEQYF. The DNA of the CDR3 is TGTGCCAGCAGTTTGGGGGCAGGCGGATACGAGCAGTACTTC.